Each of the 4 T cell receptor beta chains below was sequenced from the same sample in a study of blood T cell repertoires in COVID-19. The data were produced by immunoSEQ multiplex PCR, yet TCRdb's version contains in-frame clones alone and is incomplete. The sample holds about 200,000 clones, approximately 84% seen once. Sequencing was carried out using PBMCs or T cells enriched from blood (not recorded which). The receptors were sampled from a man aged 35 to 55 who had recovered from COVID-19.

This clone showed up just once. The chain links TRBV2 to TRBJ1-5; D unresolved. The CDR3 runs 13 residues. Trimming cost V 4 bases and J 7 bases, with 11 bases left between them. Germline V lookup: CDR1 SNHLY, CDR2 FYNNEI. CDR3 residues: CASSVIEYQPQHF. CDR3 sequence (DNA): TGTGCCAGCAGTGTTATTGAGTACCAGCCCCAGCATTTT.

This chain links TRBV28 with TRBJ2-7, with 8 bases identical to TRBD1. The trim removed 5 bases at V and 9 bases at J, leaving 9 bases unmatched. This CDR3 contains 13 residues. The germline CDR1 and CDR2 sequences are MDHEN and SYDVKM. CDR3 sequence (DNA): TGTGCCAGCAGTCCCCCAGCTACAGGGGGGCAGTACTTC. Its translation is CASSPPATGGQYF.

The chain recombines TRBV29-1 with TRBJ1-1; D not certain. The CDR3 has 15 amino acids. Germline CDR1 is SQVTM and CDR2 is ANQGSEA. The V gene lost 4 bases and the J gene lost 1 base, with 16 bases spanning the gap. CDR3 sequence reads: CSVVTEQISNTEAFF. The CDR3 DNA reads TGCAGCGTTGTGACGGAGCAAATATCGAACACTGAAGCTTTCTTT. Looking up the rest from reference TRBV29-1 and TRBJ1-1 gives the full variable domain: SAVISQKPSRDICQRGTSLTIQCQVDSQVTMMFWYRQQPGQSLTLIATANQGSEATYESGFVIDKFPISRPNLTFSTLTVSNMSPEDSSIYLCSVVTEQISNTEAFFGQGTRLTVV.

The rearrangement uses TRBV5-5 and TRBJ2-2; 9 bases align to TRBD1. V lost 4 bases to trimming and J lost 6 bases; unmatched junction nucleotides: 7. Germline V gene data show CDR1 as SGHKS and CDR2 as YYEKEE (reference sequence). The CDR3 extends over 15 amino acids. Here the CDR3 DNA reads TGTGCCAGCAGCCATACAGGGGGCCACGCCGGGGAGCTGTTTTTT. Its translation is CASSHTGGHAGELFF.